The 27 T cell receptor beta chains presented below share a single source sample, sequenced in a study of OX40 agonist ivuxolimab in advanced cancers. The protocol was immunoSEQ multiplex PCR, while the TCRdb copy is restricted to in-frame clones and leaves out a portion. The data contain around 83,000 clones, 88% of them singletons. The material was CD4+ or CD8+ T cells sorted from blood, obtained in a trial of the OX40 agonist ivuxolimab. The source is an adult with an advanced solid tumor such as melanoma, head and neck, liver or kidney cancer.

This chain uses TRBV25-1 with TRBJ1-4; perhaps TRBD1 as D (5 bases). This CDR3 comprises 16 residues. Germline-derived CDR1 and CDR2 are MGHDK and SYGVNS. Trimming took off 3 bases at V and 3 bases at J, with 14 bases between the two ends. The CDR3 here is CASSDWVLGANEKLFF. The CDR3 DNA reads as TGTGCCAGCAGTGACTGGGTCCTAGGGGCTAATGAAAAACTGTTTTTT. The full variable domain, rest sourced from reference TRBV25-1 and TRBJ1-4, is EADIYQTPRYLVIGTGKKITLECSQTMGHDKMYWYQQDPGMELHLIHYSYGVNSTEKGDLSSESTVSRIRTEHFPLTLESARPSHTSQYLCASSDWVLGANEKLFFGSGTQLSVL.

This clone has a single count. This chain uses TRBV9 with TRBJ2-1; 9 nucleotides line up with TRBD2. V trimming: 3 bases; J trimming: 8 bases; junction bases outside the gene matches: 9. Per germline, CDR1 SGDLS and CDR2 YYNGEE. This CDR3 region has 15 residues. CDR3 amino acids: CASSARLAAGDEQFF. In DNA form, the CDR3 reads TGTGCCAGCAGCGCACGACTAGCGGCGGGGGATGAGCAGTTCTTC.

The chain couples TRBV27 to TRBJ2-1; a weak D match, TRBD2 (6 bases). Per germline, CDR1 MNHEY and CDR2 SMNVEV (reference sequence). Trimming took off 6 bases at V and 8 bases at J, with 11 bases between the two ends. The CDR3 covers 12 residues. CDR3 DNA: TGTGCCAGCAGGACGGGAGTCCATGAGCAGTTCTTC. It is translated as CASRTGVHEQFF.

Notes on this clone: The junction shows a germline mismatch at one end, possibly a read error. The same CDR3 also results from other DNA sequences found in this sample. The CDR3 reads CASRLAGAKNIQYF. The CDR3 coding sequence is TGTGCCAGCAGACTAGCGGGAGCCAAAAATATTCAGTACTTC. The chain is built from TRBV19 and TRBJ2-4, with TRBD2 matching over 12 bases. This CDR3 has 14 amino acids. CDR1 and CDR2 (germline): LNHDA, SQIVND (reference sequence). The whole variable domain, remainder taken from reference TRBV19 and TRBJ2-4, is DGGITQSPKYLFRKEGQNVTLSCEQNLNHDAMYWYRQDPGQGLRLIYYSQIVNDFQKGDIAEGYSVSREKKESFPLTVTSAQKNPTAFYLCASRLAGAKNIQYFGAGTRLSVL.

Only one count was recorded for this clone. V is TRBV29-1 and J is TRBJ2-2; 9 bases map to TRBD1. The germline V gene has CDR1 SQVTM and CDR2 ANQGSEA. CDR3 length equals 14 residues. Losses at the gene ends were 4 bases for V and 5 bases for J; bases not matched to a gene: 5. The CDR3 DNA is TGCAGCGTTGTGACAGGGGGGTATACCGGGGAGCTGTTTTTT. Encoded protein: CSVVTGGYTGELFF.

The chain is built from TRBV6-1 and TRBJ1-5; 9 positions agree with TRBD1. Germline CDR1 MNHNS, CDR2 SASEGT. V dropped 5 bases and J dropped 3; count of bases not matched to a gene: 5. CDR3 length: 15 residues. CDR3 in DNA: TGTGCCAGCAGTAAGGGACAGGGCCCCAATCAGCCCCAGCATTTT. This codes for CASSKGQGPNQPQHF.

V and J are TRBV5-1 and TRBJ2-1, with TRBD2 as a possible D gene (7 bases). V dropped 0 bases and J dropped 12 bases, with 13 bases sitting between them. Germline-derived CDR1 and CDR2 are SGHRS and YFSETQ. The CDR3 consists of 13 residues. The CDR3 DNA reads as TGCGCCAGCAGCTTGGGGAATGGGGGGGCGCAGTTCTTC. It yields the protein CASSLGNGGAQFF.

J is TRBJ2-2 and V is TRBV19; weak D call: TRBD2 (5 bases). This CDR3 is built from 14 residues. Trimming stripped 6 bases from V and 2 bases from J, with 10 bases between. Germline V gene data show CDR1 as LNHDA and CDR2 as SQIVND (reference sequence). The CDR3 loop is CASRRTVNTGELFF. The CDR3 region has the DNA TGTGCCAGTAGGAGGACTGTTAACACCGGGGAGCTGTTTTTT.

CDR3 amino acids: CASSLSGLGSGELFF. CDR3 sequence (DNA): TGTGCCAGCAGCTTGTCAGGGTTAGGTTCCGGGGAGCTGTTTTTT. This chain uses TRBV7-3 with TRBJ2-2, with a possible D match to TRBD1 (5 bases). V lost 3 bases, J lost 6 bases, and 14 bases lay in between. The germline CDR1 and CDR2 sequences are SGHTA and FQGTGA. The CDR3 contains 15 residues.

The chain uses TRBV28 and TRBJ2-3, with 9 bases identical to TRBD2. V lost 2 bases, J lost 8 bases, and 11 bases stayed unmatched. Germline values: CDR1 MDHEN, CDR2 SYDVKM. This CDR3 region has 16 residues. The chain's CDR3 is CASSLEVAGVWGTQYF. The CDR3 DNA sequence: TGTGCCAGCAGTTTAGAGGTAGCGGGAGTATGGGGTACGCAGTATTTT.

The rearrangement joins TRBV5-4 to TRBJ1-2; no clear D gene. The V gene lost 0 bases and the J gene lost 4 bases, with 7 bases spanning the gap. CDR3 length: 13 residues. Germline V gene data show CDR1 as SGHNT and CDR2 as YYREEE (reference sequence). The DNA for the CDR3 is TGTGCCAGCAGCTTGGCCGGGATCTATGGCTACACCTTC. This encodes CASSLAGIYGYTF.

The rearrangement joins TRBV27 to TRBJ1-1, with D hard to call. Trimming stripped 3 bases from V and 3 bases from J, with 8 bases between. Per the germline V gene, CDR1 is MNHEY and CDR2 is SMNVEV (reference sequence). This CDR3 is 13 amino acids long. The CDR3 sequence is CASSFLQDTEAFF. DNA of the CDR3: TGTGCCAGCAGTTTTTTGCAGGACACTGAAGCTTTCTTT.

The rearrangement links TRBV7-6 to TRBJ2-1; 9 positions agree with TRBD2. Germline CDR1 SGHVS, CDR2 FNYEAQ. The CDR3 runs 13 residues. V gave up 4 bases and J gave up 9 bases; unmatched junction bases: 4. The CDR3 spells CASSSLAGTEQFF. In DNA form, the CDR3 reads TGTGCCAGCAGCTCGCTAGCGGGAACTGAGCAGTTCTTC.

The chain has TRBV2 and TRBJ1-4; tentative D call: TRBD1 (5 bases). Trimming removed 8 bases at V and 7 bases at J, with 14 bases between. Germline V gene sequence: CDR1 SNHLY, CDR2 FYNNEI. The CDR3 sequence is 13 residues long. The CDR3 DNA is TGTGCCAGCTGCCGGGACGAGGGTGAAAAACTGTTTTTT. Translation: CASCRDEGEKLFF. The complete variable domain, with remaining parts taken from reference TRBV2 and TRBJ1-4, reads EPEVTQTPSHQVTQMGQEVILRCVPISNHLYFYWYRQILGQKVEFLVSFYNNEISEKSEIFDDQFSVERPDGSNFTLKIRSTKLEDSAMYFCASCRDEGEKLFFGSGTQLSVL.

This chain joins TRBV10-3 and TRBJ2-1; 14 nucleotides match TRBD2. The length of the CDR3 is 17 residues. V gave up 6 bases and J gave up 6 bases; unmatched junction bases: 10. Germline-derived CDR1 and CDR2 are ENHRY and SYGVKD. The CDR3 bases are TGTGCCATCAGCTCGGGACTAGCGGGAGTTGGGGCCAATGAGCAGTTCTTC. Amino acid sequence: CAISSGLAGVGANEQFF.

This chain uses TRBV11-2 with TRBJ2-1, with 16 bases identical to TRBD2. Per germline, CDR1 SGHAT and CDR2 FQNNGV. Trimming removed 6 bases from V and 6 bases from J; junction bases left unmatched: 8. CDR3 length: 17 residues. In DNA form, the CDR3 reads TGTGCCAGCAGTGAGGGGACTAGCGGGAGGGCTTTCAATGAGCAGTTCTTC. Translating gives CASSEGTSGRAFNEQFF.

The V and J genes are TRBV27 and TRBJ1-2; a weak D match, TRBD1 (6 bases). V dropped 5 bases and J dropped 6 bases, with 13 bases sitting between them. Germline values: CDR1 MNHEY, CDR2 SMNVEV (reference sequence). CDR3 length equals 13 residues. The CDR3: CASSPTTGNGYTF. The CDR3 bases are TGTGCCAGCAGTCCGACTACAGGGAATGGCTACACCTTC.

The V gene is TRBV19, the J gene TRBJ2-1; 11 nucleotides match TRBD2. The ends lost 5 bases at V and 6 bases at J; junction bases unmatched: 9. The CDR3 totals 16 residues. Germline V gives CDR1 LNHDA, CDR2 SQIVND (reference sequence). CDR3 nucleotides: TGTGCCAGTAGTCTTTTTAGCGGGAGGGCCAGCAATGAGCAGTTCTTC. Protein sequence: CASSLFSGRASNEQFF.

The rearrangement links TRBV11-2 to TRBJ2-3; D gene uncertain. The CDR3 has 13 amino acids. With 5 bases removed from V and 0 bases from J, the gap between germline ends came to 6 bases. The V gene's germline CDR1 is SGHAT and CDR2 FQNNGV. CDR3 protein: CASSPTSTDTQYF. CDR3 in DNA: TGTGCCAGCAGCCCCACTAGCACAGATACGCAGTATTTT. The full variable domain, with the rest looked up from reference TRBV11-2 and TRBJ2-3, is EAGVAQSPRYKIIEKRQSVAFWCNPISGHATLYWYQQILGQGPKLLIQFQNNGVVDDSQLPKDRFSAERLKGVDSTLKIQPAKLEDSAVYLCASSPTSTDTQYFGPGTRLTVL.

The chain combines TRBV9 with TRBJ1-2, with D possibly matching TRBD1 (6 bases). CDR3 length equals 15 residues. V lost 4 bases to trimming and J lost 4 bases, with 17 bases between them. Germline values: CDR1 SGDLS, CDR2 YYNGEE. The CDR3 reads CASSPWDNVGYGYTF. Written as DNA, the CDR3 is TGTGCCAGCAGCCCGTGGGACAATGTGGGCTATGGCTACACCTTC. Full variable domain (outside the CDR3, taken from reference TRBV9 and TRBJ1-2): DSGVTQTPKHLITATGQRVTLRCSPRSGDLSVYWYQQSLDQGLQFLIQYYNGEERAKGNILERFSAQQFPDLHSELNLSSLELGDSALYFCASSPWDNVGYGYTFGSGTRLTVV.

The V call is TRBV6-7, the J call TRBJ2-5; D is ambiguous. TRBV6-7 is an ORF; its function is uncertain. Trimming took off 9 bases at V and 4 bases at J, with 12 bases between the two ends. The CDR3 runs 12 residues. CDR3 coding DNA: TGTGCCAGACACCTTCTCCCAGAGACCCAGTACTTC. Translation: CARHLLPETQYF.

The chain joins TRBV6-6 to TRBJ1-6; D remains ambiguous. CDR1 and CDR2 (germline): MNHNY, SVGAGI (reference sequence). The CDR3 loop spans 13 amino acids. V was shortened by 7 bases and J by 5 bases, with 9 bases between the two germline ends. The CDR3 nucleotides are TGTGCCAGCAAGGTTCAGGATAATTCACCCCTCCACTTT. Amino acids: CASKVQDNSPLHF.

The chain joins TRBV10-2 to TRBJ2-7, with D perhaps TRBD1 (5 bases). The length of the CDR3 is 11 residues. From germline, CDR1 is WSHSY and CDR2 SAAADI. V was clipped by 6 bases and J by 4 bases, with 7 bases between them. This CDR3 reads CASRQEYEQYF. CDR3 sequence (DNA): TGCGCCAGCAGACAGGAGTACGAGCAGTACTTC.

The chain joins TRBV11-1 to TRBJ1-4, with D maybe TRBD1 (6 bases). The CDR3 spans 15 residues. V lost 5 bases to trimming and J lost 8 bases, with 18 bases between them. CDR1 and CDR2 (germline): SGHAT, FQDESV (reference sequence). CDR3 sequence reads: CASSLIAGEREKLFF. The CDR3 DNA follows: TGTGCCAGCAGCCTCATCGCAGGGGAGAGGGAAAAACTGTTTTTT.

The chain is built from TRBV2 and TRBJ2-7; TRBD1 matches at 9 bases. The CDR3 has 13 amino acids. Germline CDR1 reads SNHLY; CDR2 reads FYNNEI. J gave up 2 bases and V 7 bases, and 3 bases lay outside the gene matches. CDR3 nucleotide sequence: TGTGCCAGCAAGGACAGGGGCGCCTACGAGCAGTACTTC. Translated: CASKDRGAYEQYF.

The CDR3 sequence: CAITNSNTNTEAFF. DNA of the CDR3: TGTGCCATCACCAACTCAAACACGAACACTGAAGCTTTCTTT. The chain employs TRBV10-3 and TRBJ1-1, with D hard to call. Germline CDR1 ENHRY, CDR2 SYGVKD. The CDR3 runs to 14 residues. V lost 7 bases and J 1 base, leaving 13 bases between the germline ends.

The chain is built from TRBV19 and TRBJ2-5; D may be TRBD1 or TRBD2 (5 bases each). The CDR3 has 16 residues. CDR1 is LNHDA and CDR2 is SQIVND in the germline V gene (reference sequence). V was pared by 8 bases and J by 5 bases, with 24 bases between. The CDR3 sequence is CASGGLQQGRGETQYF. The CDR3 coding sequence is TGTGCCAGTGGGGGTCTTCAGCAGGGTCGTGGGGAGACCCAGTACTTC.